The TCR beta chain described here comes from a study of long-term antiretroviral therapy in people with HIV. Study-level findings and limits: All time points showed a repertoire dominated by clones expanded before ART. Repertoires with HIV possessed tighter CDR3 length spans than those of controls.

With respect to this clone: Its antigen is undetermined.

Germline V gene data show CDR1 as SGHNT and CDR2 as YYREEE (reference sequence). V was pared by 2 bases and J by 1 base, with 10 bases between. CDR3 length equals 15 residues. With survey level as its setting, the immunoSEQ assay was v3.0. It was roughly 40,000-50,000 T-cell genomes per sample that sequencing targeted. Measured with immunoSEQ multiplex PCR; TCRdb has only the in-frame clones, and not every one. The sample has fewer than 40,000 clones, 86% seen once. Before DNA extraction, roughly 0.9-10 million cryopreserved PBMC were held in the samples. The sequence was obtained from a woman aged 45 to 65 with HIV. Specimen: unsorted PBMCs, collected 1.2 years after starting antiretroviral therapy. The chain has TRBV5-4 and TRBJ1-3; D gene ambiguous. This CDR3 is CASSLRALSGNTIYF. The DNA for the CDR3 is TGTGCCAGCAGCTTACGGGCCTTGTCTGGAAACACCATATATTTT.